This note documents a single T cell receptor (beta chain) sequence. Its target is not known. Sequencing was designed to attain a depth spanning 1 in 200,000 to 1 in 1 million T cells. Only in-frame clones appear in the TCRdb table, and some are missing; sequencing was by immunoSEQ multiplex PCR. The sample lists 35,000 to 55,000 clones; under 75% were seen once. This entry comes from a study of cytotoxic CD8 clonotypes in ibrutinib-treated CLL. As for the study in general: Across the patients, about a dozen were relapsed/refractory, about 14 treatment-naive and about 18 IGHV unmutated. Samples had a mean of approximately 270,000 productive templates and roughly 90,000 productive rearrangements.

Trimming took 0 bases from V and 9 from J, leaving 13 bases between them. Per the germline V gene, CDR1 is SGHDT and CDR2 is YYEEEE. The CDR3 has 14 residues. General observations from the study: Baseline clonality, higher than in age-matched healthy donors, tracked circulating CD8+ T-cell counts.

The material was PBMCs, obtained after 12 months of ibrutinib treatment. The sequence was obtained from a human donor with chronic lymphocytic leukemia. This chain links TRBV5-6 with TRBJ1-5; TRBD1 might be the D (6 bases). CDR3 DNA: TGTGCCAGCAGCTTGGCTTCCGGAGGGGGGCCCCAGCATTTT. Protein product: CASSLASGGGPQHF.